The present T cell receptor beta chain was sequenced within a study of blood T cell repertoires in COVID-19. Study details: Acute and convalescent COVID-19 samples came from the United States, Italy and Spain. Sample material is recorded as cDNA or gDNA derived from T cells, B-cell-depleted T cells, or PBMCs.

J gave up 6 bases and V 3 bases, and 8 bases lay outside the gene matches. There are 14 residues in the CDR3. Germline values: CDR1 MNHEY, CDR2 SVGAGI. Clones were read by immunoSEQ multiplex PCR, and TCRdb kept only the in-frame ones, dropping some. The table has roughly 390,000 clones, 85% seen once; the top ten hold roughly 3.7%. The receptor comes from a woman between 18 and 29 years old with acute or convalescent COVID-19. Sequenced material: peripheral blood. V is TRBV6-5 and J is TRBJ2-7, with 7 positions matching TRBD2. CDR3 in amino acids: CASSYGTTGTEQYF. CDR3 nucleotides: TGTGCCAGCAGTTATGGGACTACGGGAACCGAGCAGTACTTC.